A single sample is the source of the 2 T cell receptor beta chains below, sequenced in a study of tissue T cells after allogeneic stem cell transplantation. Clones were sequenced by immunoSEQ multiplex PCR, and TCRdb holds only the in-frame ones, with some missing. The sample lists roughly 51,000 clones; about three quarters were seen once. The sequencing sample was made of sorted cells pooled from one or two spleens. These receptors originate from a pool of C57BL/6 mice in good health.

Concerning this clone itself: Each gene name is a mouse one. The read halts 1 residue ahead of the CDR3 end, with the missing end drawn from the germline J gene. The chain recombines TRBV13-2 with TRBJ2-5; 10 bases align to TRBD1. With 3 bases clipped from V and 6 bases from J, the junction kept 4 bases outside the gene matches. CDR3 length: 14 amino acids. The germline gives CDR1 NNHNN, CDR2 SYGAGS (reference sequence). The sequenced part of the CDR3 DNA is TGTGCCAGCGGTGCCTCGGGACAGGGGGACACCCAGTAC. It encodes CASGASGQGDTQY. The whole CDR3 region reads CASGASGQGDTQYF.

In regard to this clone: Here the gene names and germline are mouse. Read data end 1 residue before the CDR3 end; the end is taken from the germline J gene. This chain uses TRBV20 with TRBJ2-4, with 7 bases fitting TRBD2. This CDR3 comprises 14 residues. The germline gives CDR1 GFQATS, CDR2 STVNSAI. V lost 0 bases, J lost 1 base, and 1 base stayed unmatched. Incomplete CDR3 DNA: TGTGGTGCTAGGGAAGACTGGGGTCAAAACACCTTGTAC. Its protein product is CGAREDWGQNTLY. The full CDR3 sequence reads CGAREDWGQNTLYF. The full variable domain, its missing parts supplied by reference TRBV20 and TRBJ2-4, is GALVYQYPRRTICKSGTSMRMECQAVGFQATSVAWYRQSPQKTFELIALSTVNSAIKYEQNFTQEKFPISHPNLSFSSMTVLNAYLEDRGLYLCGAREDWGQNTLYFGAGTRLSVL.